This is a list of T cell receptor beta chains from one sample in a study of vaccination and CD4 T cells after COVID-19. Their target antigens are unknown. One entry per CDR3 protein results from TCRdb running MiXCR on the PCR reads. The sample holds approximately 19,000 distinct CDR3 sequences, under 65% seen once. The sequencing used CD4+ T cells from blood, cultured in vitro, collected after SARS-CoV-2 vaccination. Source of these receptors: a human donor who had recovered from COVID-19. CDR3s include the opening cysteine and the closing phenylalanine or tryptophan. D genes are given only for firm matches. Expanded clones get a size class; other rows say once, few or many, or leave the size out.

TRBV10-3	.	.	TRBJ1-2	CAISEVAGELSSGYTF	TGTGCCATCAGTGAGGTGGCGGGGGAACTATCTAGTGGCTACACCTTC
TRBV7-8	.	few	TRBJ1-2	CASSLARSQGGSGYTF	TGTGCCAGCAGCTTAGCGCGGAGCCAAGGAGGTTCTGGCTACACCTTC
TRBV6-2/TRBV6-3	.	.	TRBJ2-7	CASSNSYEQYF	TGTGCCAGCAGTAACTCCTACGAGCAGTACTTC
TRBV19	.	.	TRBJ1-1	CASSIRQANTEAFF	TGTGCCAGTAGTATTCGACAAGCGAACACTGAAGCTTTCTTT
TRBV6-2/TRBV6-3	TRBD2	.	TRBJ2-1	CASSQGLAGLNEQFF	TGTGCCAGCAGCCAGGGACTAGCGGGACTCAATGAGCAGTTCTTC
TRBV5-5	.	.	TRBJ1-3	CASSLVQPAGNTIYF	TGTGCCAGCAGCTTGGTACAGCCAGCTGGAAACACCATATATTTT
TRBV11-3	.	.	TRBJ2-3	CASSLDRSRSADTQYF	TGTGCCAGCAGCTTAGATCGGAGCAGATCGGCAGATACGCAGTATTTT
TRBV20-1	TRBD2	few	TRBJ2-3	CSAPNLLAGSTDTQYF	TGCAGTGCTCCAAACCTCTTAGCGGGTAGCACAGATACGCAGTATTTT
TRBV20-1	.	.	TRBJ2-1	CSAGGTATSSYNEQFF	TGCAGTGCTGGCGGGACCGCAACTAGCTCCTACAATGAGCAGTTCTTC
TRBV7-8	.	few	TRBJ2-5	CASSREETQYF	TGTGCCAGCAGCCGCGAAGAGACCCAGTACTTC
TRBV25-1	.	.	TRBJ1-1	CASSKTQNTEAFF	TGTGCCAGCAGTAAGACCCAGAACACTGAAGCTTTCTTT
TRBV7-2	TRBD2	.	TRBJ2-3	CASSRLAGGPDTQYF	TGTGCCAGCAGCCGACTAGCGGGAGGCCCCGATACGCAGTATTTT
TRBV19	TRBD2	.	TRBJ2-1	CASSAGGAGNEQFF	TGTGCCAGTAGTGCCGGGGGGGCAGGGAATGAGCAGTTCTTC
TRBV18	TRBD1	.	TRBJ1-2	CASSPGTGGASYTF	TGTGCCAGCTCACCCGGGACAGGGGGCGCGAGCTACACCTTC
TRBV6-2/TRBV6-3	.	few	TRBJ1-2	CASSRRQGGYTF	TGTGCCAGCAGCCGCCGTCAGGGTGGCTACACCTTC
TRBV20-1	.	.	TRBJ2-1	CSARYWGAHLYDEQFF	TGCAGTGCTAGATATTGGGGCGCACATTTGTACGATGAGCAGTTCTTC
TRBV4-1	.	once	TRBJ1-2	CASSQEQGLGYTF	TGCGCCAGCAGCCAAGAGCAGGGGCTCGGCTACACCTTC
TRBV21-1	.	once	TRBJ1-1	CASQEGVEAFF	TGTGCCAGTCAGGAGGGTGTTGAAGCTTTCTTT
TRBV5-1	.	.	TRBJ1-1	CASSLRAGGTEAFF	TGCGCCAGCAGCTTGAGGGCCGGGGGCACTGAAGCTTTCTTT
TRBV20-1	TRBD2	few	TRBJ2-7	CSASGGARREQYF	TGCAGTGCTAGCGGGGGGGCCCGTAGGGAGCAGTACTTC
TRBV28	.	.	TRBJ1-5	CASSSRSQHF	TGTGCCAGCAGTTCCCGGTCCCAGCATTTT
TRBV10-3	TRBD2	.	TRBJ2-3	CAISEASGGLNTQYF	TGTGCCATCAGTGAGGCTAGCGGGGGGCTGAATACGCAGTATTTT
TRBV2	TRBD2	few	TRBJ2-3	CASSDVGGGKDTQYF	TGTGCCAGCAGTGACGTCGGCGGGGGAAAGGATACGCAGTATTTT
TRBV6-1	TRBD1	.	TRBJ1-3	CASRPLTGGTGNTIYF	TGTGCCAGCAGACCCCTAACAGGGGGCACTGGAAACACCATATATTTT
TRBV10-3	TRBD1	.	TRBJ1-1	CAISEPRGGAKAFF	TGTGCCATCAGTGAGCCCAGGGGGGGGGCCAAAGCTTTCTTT
TRBV25-1	.	.	TRBJ2-6	CASQGPGANVLTF	TGTGCCAGCCAGGGACCTGGGGCCAACGTCCTGACTTTC
TRBV20-1	TRBD2	.	TRBJ2-1	CSAATSGSYNEQFF	TGCAGTGCAGCGACTAGCGGGAGCTACAATGAGCAGTTCTTC
TRBV24-1	.	.	TRBJ2-1	CATSDPPVNEQFF	TGTGCCACCAGTGATCCCCCGGTCAATGAGCAGTTCTTC
TRBV7-2	.	few	TRBJ1-2	CASSLVSYGYTF	TGTGCCAGCAGCTTAGTAAGCTATGGCTACACCTTC
TRBV6-1	TRBD2	.	TRBJ2-4	CASSDYGGGPNIQYF	TGTGCCAGCAGTGATTATGGGGGGGGACCAAACATTCAGTACTTC
TRBV6-1	.	.	TRBJ1-4	CASSLGEKLFF	TGTGCCAGCAGTCTGGGGGAAAAACTGTTTTTT
TRBV11-2	TRBD1	.	TRBJ1-2	CASSLDRTGDGYTF	TGTGCCAGCAGCTTAGATCGGACAGGGGATGGCTACACCTTC